Sequencing of this T cell receptor (beta chain) was carried out in a study of cytomegalovirus exposure and HLA in healthy donors. Amplification used 60 Vbeta primers and 13 Jbeta primers. Repertoires were generated with immunoSEQ multiplex PCR, while TCRdb's copy carries only in-frame clones and drops some. Of 55,000 to 70,000 clones in the sample, approximately 70% were seen once. Trimming pared 2 bases from V and 7 bases from J, leaving 15 bases between. This CDR3 contains 15 residues. Germline values: CDR1 SGHTA, CDR2 FQGNSA. Source material: PBMCs. This sequence originates from a woman aged 60-75 years in good health and CMV-seropositive. The V and J genes are TRBV7-2 and TRBJ2-1, with a weak D call TRBD2 (6 bases). The CDR3 reads CASSLLSGVGNEQFF. The CDR3, as DNA: TGTGCCAGCAGCTTACTGTCGGGGGTGGGAAATGAGCAGTTCTTC.